The clone carrying this T cell receptor beta chain was counted between two and nine times. This record belongs to a study of technical replicates of blood from a few donors. Trimming removed 8 bases at V and 1 base at J, with 9 bases between. CDR1 and CDR2 from the germline V gene are SGHVS and FQNEAQ. The CDR3 is made up of 12 amino acids. Repertoires were generated with immunoSEQ multiplex PCR, while TCRdb's copy carries only in-frame clones and drops some. Here the sample spans 55,000 to 75,000 clones, roughly 95% being singletons. The receptor was isolated from a human donor in good health. Some clones in this sample may be carry-over from other donors' samples. The chain employs TRBV7-8 and TRBJ2-7, with D unclear. The specimen sequenced was PBMCs. The CDR3 DNA sequence: TGTGCCAGCGATGACGGGTCCTACGAGCAGTACTTC. This gives the protein CASDDGSYEQYF.